The 20 T cell receptor beta chains in this list originate from one sample, sequenced in a study of control samples from healthy donors and cancer patients. Repertoires were generated with immunoSEQ multiplex PCR, while TCRdb's copy carries only in-frame clones and drops some. The sample yields around 79,000 clones, 93% seen once. Input material: PBMCs. The receptors shown here come from a woman aged 40 to 55 with lung cancer.

The V call is TRBV19, the J call TRBJ1-5; no clear D. Germline assignment: CDR1 LNHDA and CDR2 SQIVND (reference sequence). This CDR3 region has 13 residues. Trimming shortened V by 1 base and J by 8 bases, and 9 bases separated the two germline ends. The CDR3 nucleotides are TGTGCCAGTAGTATAGTCCTGGCCGAGCCCCAGCATTTT. Translation gives CASSIVLAEPQHF. Full variable domain (remainder filled in from reference TRBV19 and TRBJ1-5): DGGITQSPKYLFRKEGQNVTLSCEQNLNHDAMYWYRQDPGQGLRLIYYSQIVNDFQKGDIAEGYSVSREKKESFPLTVTSAQKNPTAFYLCASSIVLAEPQHFGDGTRLSIL.

The chain recombines TRBV19 with TRBJ1-2; 10 nucleotides match TRBD1. The CDR3 has 15 residues. V shed 5 bases, J shed 2 bases, and the junction held 5 bases outside the gene matches. CDR1 LNHDA and CDR2 SQIVND come from the germline V gene (reference sequence). CDR3: CASSPLGQGNYGYTF. Written as DNA, the CDR3 is TGTGCCAGTAGTCCTCTGGGACAGGGGAACTATGGCTACACCTTC.

The genes are TRBV9 and TRBJ2-1; D might be TRBD2 (5 bases). The CDR3 is 15 amino acids. Trimming removed 3 bases at V and 0 bases at J, with 10 bases between. The germline V gene has CDR1 SGDLS and CDR2 YYNGEE. CDR3 residues: CASSASGISYNEQFF. The CDR3, as DNA: TGTGCCAGCAGCGCTTCCGGGATCTCCTACAATGAGCAGTTCTTC. The whole variable domain, remainder taken from reference TRBV9 and TRBJ2-1, is DSGVTQTPKHLITATGQRVTLRCSPRSGDLSVYWYQQSLDQGLQFLIQYYNGEERAKGNILERFSAQQFPDLHSELNLSSLELGDSALYFCASSASGISYNEQFFGPGTRLTVL.

This rearrangement joins TRBV5-1 to TRBJ1-1; possible D gene TRBD1, 6 bases. The CDR3 totals 17 residues. Between the trimmed V and J ends, which lost 6 bases and 0 bases, there was a span of 21 bases. The V gene's germline CDR1 is SGHRS and CDR2 YFSETQ. This CDR3 is CASNPTQGPSMNTEAFF. Written as DNA, the CDR3 is TGCGCCAGCAACCCGACACAGGGCCCCTCCATGAACACTGAAGCTTTCTTT. Full variable domain (rest looked up from reference TRBV5-1 and TRBJ1-1): KAGVTQTPRYLIKTRGQQVTLSCSPISGHRSVSWYQQTPGQGLQFLFEYFSETQRNKGNFPGRFSGRQFSNSRSEMNVSTLELGDSALYLCASNPTQGPSMNTEAFFGQGTRLTVV.

The rearrangement links TRBV19 to TRBJ2-7; 7 nucleotides match TRBD1. Germline V gene lookup returns CDR1 LNHDA and CDR2 SQIVND (reference sequence). V dropped 5 bases and J dropped 3; count of bases not matched to a gene: 7. The CDR3 length is 14 residues. CDR3 in amino acids: CASSRPGQFYEQYF. CDR3 DNA: TGTGCCAGTAGTCGACCGGGACAGTTCTACGAGCAGTACTTC.

This rearrangement joins TRBV7-9 to TRBJ1-5; no clear D. Germline V lookup: CDR1 SEHNR, CDR2 FQNEAQ (reference sequence). V lost 4 bases and J 7 bases, leaving 8 bases between the germline ends. The CDR3 loop spans 12 amino acids. The CDR3 loop is CASSSLDQPQHF. CDR3 sequence (DNA): TGTGCCAGCAGCTCACTTGACCAGCCCCAGCATTTT.

The J gene is TRBJ1-1, the V gene TRBV3-1 (or the pseudogene TRBV3-2); no clear D gene. The CDR3 spans 14 residues. CDR1 is LGHDT and CDR2 is YNNKEL in the germline V gene (reference sequence). The V end was cut by 2 bases, the J end by 0 bases, with 7 bases between. CDR3 sequence reads: CASSQLAVNTEAFF. The CDR3 nucleotides are TGTGCCAGCAGCCAATTGGCAGTGAACACTGAAGCTTTCTTT.

This chain joins TRBV4-1 and TRBJ2-3; D gene unclear. V was trimmed by 4 bases and J by 4 bases, leaving 18 bases between them. CDR3 length equals 16 residues. Germline CDR1 and CDR2: MGHRA and YSYEKL. The CDR3 region has the DNA TGCGCCAGCAGCCCCCCCCAAGCCTCACCCCCAGATACGCAGTATTTT. Protein product: CASSPPQASPPDTQYF.

This rearrangement joins TRBV5-6 to TRBJ2-7, with D possibly called TRBD1 or TRBD2 (6 bases each). The ends were cut back, 2 bases at V and 5 bases at J, with 11 bases in the middle. Germline CDR1 reads SGHDT; CDR2 reads YYEEEE. The length of the CDR3 is 13 residues. The chain's CDR3 is CASSFSGANEQYF. The CDR3 DNA reads as TGTGCCAGCAGCTTTTCGGGGGCGAACGAGCAGTACTTC.

This chain links TRBV6-5 with TRBJ1-4, with D possibly matching TRBD1 (5 bases). Trimming stripped 8 bases from V and 7 bases from J, with 14 bases between. The CDR3 contains 13 residues. In germline, CDR1 is MNHEY, CDR2 SVGAGI. CDR3 residues: CASHGGRGEKLFF. The CDR3 nucleotides are TGTGCCAGCCATGGGGGGAGGGGTGAAAAACTGTTTTTT.

The V gene is TRBV7-8, the J gene TRBJ1-1; D is unresolved. The CDR3 is 14 amino acids. Per germline, CDR1 SGHVS and CDR2 FQNEAQ. Trimming stripped 0 bases from V and 1 base from J, with 6 bases between. The CDR3 region has the DNA TGTGCCAGCAGCTTAGCCTCCCAGAACACTGAAGCTTTCTTT. It translates to CASSLASQNTEAFF.

V gene TRBV5-5 combines with J gene TRBJ2-6, with D unresolved. Germline V gene sequence: CDR1 SGHKS, CDR2 YYEKEE (reference sequence). The CDR3 runs to 16 residues. Trimming shortened V by 1 base and J by 1 base, and 9 bases separated the two germline ends. CDR3 amino acids: CASSLTVSSGANVLTF. In DNA, the CDR3 is TGTGCCAGCAGCTTGACAGTTTCTTCTGGGGCCAACGTCCTGACTTTC.

The chain joins TRBV5-4 to TRBJ2-1, with 10 bases matching TRBD2. V gave up 2 bases and J gave up 9 bases; unmatched junction bases: 8. This CDR3 comprises 15 residues. From germline, CDR1 is SGHNT and CDR2 YYREEE (reference sequence). CDR3 sequence: CASSLAGGLISEQFF. The CDR3 nucleotides read TGTGCCAGCAGCTTAGCGGGGGGGCTAATAAGTGAGCAGTTCTTC.

The rearrangement links TRBV6-5 to TRBJ1-4, with a weak D call TRBD1 (5 bases). The germline CDR1 and CDR2 sequences are MNHEY and SVGAGI. CDR3 length: 15 residues. Deletions cut 6 bases from V and 7 bases from J, with 18 bases between. CDR3 loop: CASSLPVGASEKLFF. The CDR3 region has the DNA TGTGCCAGCAGCCTGCCCGTAGGGGCAAGTGAAAAACTGTTTTTT.

The chain recombines TRBV3-1 (or the pseudogene TRBV3-2) with TRBJ2-5; 7 bases align to TRBD2. The germline V gene encodes CDR1 LGHDT and CDR2 YNNKEL (reference sequence). V shed 0 bases, J shed 2 bases, and the junction held 9 bases outside the gene matches. The CDR3 runs 17 residues. The CDR3 reads CASSQDSLAAVQETQYF. In DNA form, the CDR3 reads TGTGCCAGCAGCCAAGATAGTCTAGCGGCCGTTCAAGAGACCCAGTACTTC.

As for this clone: At one boundary the junction diverges from the germline segment, which might be a read error. The V and J genes are TRBV12-3 or TRBV12-4 and TRBJ1-1; D may be TRBD1 (5 bases). This CDR3 spans 13 amino acids. CDR3 protein: CASSLSKGIGTEF. The DNA for the CDR3 is TGTGCCAGCAGTTTATCCAAGGGGATCGGTACTGAATTT.

The chain carries TRBV20-1 and TRBJ1-5; 8 bases agree with TRBD1. The CDR3 runs 14 residues. The germline CDR1 and CDR2 sequences are DFQATT and SNEGSKA (reference sequence). Trimming took 3 bases from V and 8 from J; bases not matched to a gene: 9. CDR3: CSASPSGGSEPQHF. CDR3 DNA sequence: TGCAGTGCTAGTCCTTCAGGGGGCTCTGAGCCCCAGCATTTT.

The chain couples TRBV13 to TRBJ2-7; TRBD1 agrees at 8 bases. Germline V gene sequence: CDR1 PRHDT, CDR2 FYEKMQ (reference sequence). CDR3 length: 15 amino acids. After removal of 5 bases from V and 2 bases from J, the junction contained 8 bases not matched to a gene. The CDR3 loop reads CASSPSVDRAYEQYF. The CDR3 DNA sequence: TGTGCCAGCAGCCCCTCGGTGGACAGGGCCTACGAGCAGTACTTC.

The CDR3 DNA follows: TGTGCCAGCAGCGAGTATAATGAGCAGTTCTTC. Translated, it gives CASSEYNEQFF. The chain employs TRBV9 and TRBJ2-1; D is unclear. CDR3 size: 11 residues. V lost 3 bases and J lost 7, with 5 bases in between. Germline lookup yields CDR1 SGDLS and CDR2 YYNGEE.

CDR3 DNA: TGTGCCAGCGGGGCAGGGGGCTATGGCTACACCTTC. This translates into CASGAGGYGYTF. The rearrangement uses TRBV28 and TRBJ1-2; 7 positions agree with TRBD1. Germline CDR1 and CDR2: MDHEN and SYDVKM. V shed 8 bases and J 4 bases; nucleotides not matched to a gene: 4. CDR3 size: 12 residues.